This is a list of T cell receptor beta chains from one sample in a study of tumor-infiltrating lymphocytes in primary liver carcinoma. TCRdb ran MiXCR on the multiplex PCR reads and lists one entry per CDR3 protein. The data show 50,000 to 60,000 distinct CDR3 sequences, with around 77% seen just once and approximately 25% held by the top ten. The sample was liver tumor tissue from sampling region 5. Receptors were obtained from a man in his forties with primary liver carcinoma and hepatitis B virus infection. Both conserved end residues are trimmed from each CDR3. Size tells how often a clone was seen (once, few, many) or the class of an expanded clone, and some rows leave it out.

V gene,clone size,J gene,CDR3 protein
TRBV29-1,once,TRBJ2-1,SVEDSDNNGQF
TRBV20-1,-,TRBJ2-3,SVRDSGDGTDTQY
TRBV5-1,many,TRBJ2-7,ASSDSGSYEQY
TRBV7-9,many,TRBJ2-2,ASSFTPGANTGELF
TRBV11-3,-,TRBJ1-5,ASSLNLAVAQPQH
TRBV6-2/TRBV6-3,-,TRBJ1-2,ASSQRVGGHT
TRBV29-1,-,TRBJ1-2,RVGAPTGTQVANYCYS
TRBV14,-,TRBJ2-1,ANSREGQGTGYNEHF
TRBV12-3/TRBV12-4,-,TRBJ2-3,ASSLDYSGSTDTQY
TRBV28,-,TRBJ2-7,ASSLVQTGDQY
TRBV16,-,TRBJ1-1,ASSQDDGGVNTEAF
TRBV29-1,-,TRBJ2-3,SISGTGAPETQY
TRBV12-3/TRBV12-4,once,TRBJ1-5,AGSSPEEMSNQPQH
TRBV11-2,-,TRBJ1-1,ASGIGLSTEAF
TRBV29-1,-,TRBJ1-4,SAERAGGEKKLF
TRBV11-3,-,TRBJ2-1,ASSFAAPYNGQF
TRBV6-1,-,TRBJ2-7,ASSEGEGAFYEQC
TRBV29-1,-,TRBJ1-1,SVEVINLGTQRLEAF
TRBV6-1,-,TRBJ1-1,ASNDNRNTEAF
TRBV11-2,-,TRBJ2-3,ASSPPGRAHTHY
TRBV10-3,-,TRBJ2-3,AISVTTYTDTQF
TRBV29-1,-,TRBJ2-3,SVEGGAGTTDTHH
TRBV30,medium-sized,TRBJ2-1,AWVEYNEQF
TRBV6-1,-,TRBJ2-1,AIGERKNNEQF